Included here is one T cell receptor (beta chain) sequence, with context. The antigen is undetermined. Multiplex touch-down PCR with TRB-A/B primers amplified rearranged V-D-J TRB sequences. TCRdb independently ran MiXCR on the multiplex PCR reads; one entry per CDR3 protein. The sample records about 17,000 distinct CDR3 sequences, approximately 46% being singletons. The template was genomic DNA from peripheral blood, not RNA. The sample originates from a study of T cell repertoires in aging, cancer and after chemotherapy. Study context: Millions of TCR reads were in the whole dataset. Findings and limits, study-wide: Untreated cancer patients had significantly lower blood TCR diversity than age-matched healthy donors. Healthy donors lost TCR diversity with age mainly through richness, cancer patients through richness and evenness.

CDR1 and CDR2 from the germline V gene are MNHNY and SVGAGI (reference sequence). The CDR3 runs 14 residues. The V gene lost 7 bases and the J gene lost 6 bases, with 18 bases spanning the gap. The TCR originated in a human donor in good health. Sequences were obtained from blood. The chain links TRBV6-6 to TRBJ1-1; D remains ambiguous. CDR3: CASIPVLMTPEAFF. CDR3 nucleotides: TGTGCCAGCATACCAGTCCTCATGACCCCTGAAGCTTTCTTT.